Presented here are 28 T cell receptor beta chains from one specimen sequenced in a study of immune evolution from preneoplasia to lung adenocarcinoma (dated by TCRdb to the early 2020s). Library generation was performed with the immunoSEQ multiplex PCR assay. TCRdb obtained this table from immuneACCESS and retained in-frame rearrangements with V and J assigned. These tables miss some clones; where compared with another copy, unresolved V genes account for less than half of the shortfall, and the remainder is unexplained. The sample data list around 21,000 clones, and around 75% of these were observed just once. The ten largest clones represent approximately 5.6% of the sample. The sequencing sample was made of FFPE invasive lung adenocarcinoma tissue. The cell subset or site label for this specimen denotes: frankly invasive lung adenocarcinoma (ADC). The receptor source for this set is a person in their sixties with lung adenocarcinoma.

The chain combines TRBV19 with TRBJ2-2; D uncertain. Trimming pared 1 base from V and 7 bases from J, leaving 7 bases between. This CDR3 has 13 amino acids. Germline V lookup: CDR1 LNHDA, CDR2 SQIVND (reference sequence). The CDR3 reads CASSIVTGGELFF. CDR3 sequence (DNA): TGTGCCAGTAGTATAGTCACGGGCGGGGAGCTGTTTTTT.

Here the CDR3 reads CASSPGQSYEQYF. Written as DNA, the CDR3 is TGTGCCAGCAGTCCGGGACAGTCCTACGAGCAGTACTTC. The V and J genes are TRBV28 and TRBJ2-7; 7 bases map to TRBD1. Trimming at V came to 5 bases and at J to 1 base, leaving 2 bases not matched to a gene. Germline V lookup: CDR1 MDHEN, CDR2 SYDVKM. CDR3 length: 13 amino acids.

The rearrangement joins TRBV5-6 to TRBJ2-1; 9 bases line up with TRBD2. The CDR3 covers 15 residues. The trim removed 5 bases at V and 6 bases at J, leaving 9 bases unmatched. CDR1 SGHDT and CDR2 YYEEEE come from the germline V gene. In DNA form, the CDR3 reads TGTGCCAGCAGTGCCGGGACTAGCCTTCTCAATGAGCAGTTCTTC. Its protein product is CASSAGTSLLNEQFF.

The rearrangement uses TRBV19 and TRBJ2-6; TRBD2 matches 8 bases. V was pared by 7 bases and J by 0 bases, with 8 bases of the junction left unmatched. This CDR3 has 17 residues. The germline CDR1 and CDR2 sequences are LNHDA and SQIVND (reference sequence). The CDR3 sequence: CASTHSGKSSGANVLTF. The CDR3 DNA reads TGTGCCAGTACCCATAGCGGGAAGAGCTCTGGGGCCAACGTCCTGACTTTC.

Notes on this clone: Distinct nucleotide sequences in the sample also encode this CDR3. This CDR3 reads CASSQDPGETQYF. Here the CDR3 DNA reads TGTGCCAGCAGCCAAGATCCCGGGGAGACCCAGTACTTC. The genes are TRBV4-2 and TRBJ2-5; D remains ambiguous. V lost 0 bases and J 5 bases, leaving 7 bases between the germline ends. CDR3 size: 13 residues. Germline loops: CDR1 LGHNA, CDR2 YNFKEQ.

This clone has more than one count but fewer than ten. The chain carries TRBV10-3 and TRBJ2-3; unclear D gene. Trimming removed 4 bases from V and 6 bases from J, with 20 bases in between. The germline V gene encodes CDR1 ENHRY and CDR2 SYGVKD. This CDR3 spans 16 amino acids. Written as DNA, the CDR3 is TGTGCCATCAGTGGACCCGTGGACGGATCCTGGGATACGCAGTATTTT. It encodes CAISGPVDGSWDTQYF.

Note on this clone: The same CDR3 also results from other DNA sequences found in this sample. The V gene is TRBV28, the J gene TRBJ2-5; unclear D gene. The germline V gene encodes CDR1 MDHEN and CDR2 SYDVKM. The CDR3 consists of 11 residues. The V and J ends lost 3 bases and 5 bases respectively, with 4 bases between them. The CDR3: CASSFGETQYF. CDR3 coding DNA: TGTGCCAGCAGTTTCGGGGAGACCCAGTACTTC.

The chain employs TRBV28 and TRBJ1-3, with 7 positions matching TRBD1. Germline V gives CDR1 MDHEN, CDR2 SYDVKM. The ends lost 3 bases at V and 2 bases at J; junction bases unmatched: 7. The CDR3 runs 16 residues. The CDR3 DNA sequence: TGTGCCAGCAGTTTTCCGGCAGGGGGGGCTGGAAACACCATATATTTT. Amino acid sequence: CASSFPAGGAGNTIYF.

A word on this clone: Other DNA sequences in the sample encode the same CDR3. J is TRBJ2-7 and V is TRBV27, with D uncertain. Germline V gene data show CDR1 as MNHEY and CDR2 as SMNVEV (reference sequence). Trimming shortened V by 2 bases and J by 1 base, and 12 bases separated the two germline ends. The CDR3 extends over 15 amino acids. The CDR3 loop is CASSLGPNPSYEQYF. The CDR3 DNA reads TGTGCCAGCAGTTTAGGTCCCAACCCATCCTACGAGCAGTACTTC.

The chain employs TRBV7-2 and TRBJ2-2; the D is unclear. The CDR3 covers 16 residues. Trimming left V 3 bases short and J 0 bases short, with 11 bases between. CDR1 SGHTA and CDR2 FQGNSA come from the germline V gene. Written as DNA, the CDR3 is TGTGCCAGCAGCTTGGAAAGGATGGCGAACACCGGGGAGCTGTTTTTT. Protein product: CASSLERMANTGELFF. Combining the CDR3 with reference TRBV7-2 and TRBJ2-2 gives the whole variable domain GAGVSQSPSNKVTEKGKDVELRCDPISGHTALYWYRQSLGQGLEFLIYFQGNSAPDKSGLPSDRFSAERTGGSVSTLTIQRTQQEDSAVYLCASSLERMANTGELFFGEGSRLTVL.

CDR3: CSVGRTSGSLIGGTDTQYF. CDR3 coding DNA: TGCAGCGTGGGGCGGACTAGCGGCTCTTTAATAGGAGGCACAGATACGCAGTATTTT. V is TRBV29-1 and J is TRBJ2-3, with 10 bases aligning to TRBD2. The CDR3 runs 19 residues. Germline V gene data show CDR1 as SQVTM and CDR2 as ANQGSEA. V dropped 6 bases and J dropped 1; count of bases not matched to a gene: 19.

The J gene is TRBJ1-1, the V gene TRBV10-1; TRBD1 matches 7 bases. The germline gives CDR1 WNHNN, CDR2 SYGVQD (reference sequence). CDR3 size: 12 residues. The V segment lost 9 bases and the J segment 5 bases; nucleotides outside the gene matches: 6. The CDR3 region is CAREGAATEAFF. The CDR3 nucleotides read TGCGCCAGGGAGGGGGCGGCGACTGAAGCTTTCTTT.

CDR3 DNA: TGTGCCAGCAGCTTATTCCTGCGGCAGGGCCACAATGAGCAGTTCTTC. Its translation is CASSLFLRQGHNEQFF. This chain connects TRBV13 to TRBJ2-1; D possibly corresponds to TRBD1 (5 bases). The germline CDR1 and CDR2 sequences are PRHDT and FYEKMQ (reference sequence). The CDR3 contains 16 residues. V lost 2 bases and J 5 bases, leaving 16 bases between the germline ends.

The chain employs TRBV23-1 and TRBJ2-2; D assignment may be TRBD1 or TRBD2 (5 bases each). TRBV23-1 qualifies as an ORF whose function is uncertain. The length of the CDR3 is 16 residues. V gave up 4 bases and J gave up 3 bases, with 15 bases separating them. Written as DNA, the CDR3 is TGCGCCAGCAGTCCTTCTAGAGGGGCTCACACCGGGGAGCTGTTTTTT. It translates to CASSPSRGAHTGELFF.

The rearrangement links TRBV15 to TRBJ1-1; no firm D call. With 5 bases removed from V and 6 bases from J, the gap between germline ends came to 19 bases. The CDR3 contains 15 residues. CDR1 is LNHNV, CDR2 YYDKDF, per germline (reference sequence). The CDR3 spells CATSPRGRWSAEAFF. In DNA, the CDR3 is TGTGCCACCAGCCCTCGTGGCCGCTGGAGTGCTGAAGCTTTCTTT.

The chain recombines TRBV14 with TRBJ2-6; D is unclear. CDR3 size: 14 residues. Germline-derived CDR1 and CDR2 are SGHDN and FVKESK. Trimming shortened V by 4 bases and J by 4 bases, and 8 bases separated the two germline ends. The CDR3 reads CASSLVGGANVLTF. CDR3 sequence (DNA): TGTGCCAGCAGCCTTGTAGGGGGGGCCAACGTCCTGACTTTC.

The chain has TRBV18 and TRBJ1-2; no definite D call. CDR1 and CDR2 (germline): KGHSH, LQKENI. This CDR3 is 13 amino acids long. V lost 3 bases and J 8 bases, leaving 13 bases between the germline ends. The CDR3 sequence: CASSPEELGGYTF. The CDR3 DNA reads as TGTGCCAGCTCACCCGAGGAGCTTGGGGGCTACACCTTC. Supplemented by reference TRBV18 and TRBJ1-2, the full variable domain reads NAGVMQNPRHLVRRRGQEARLRCSPMKGHSHVYWYRQLPEEGLKFMVYLQKENIIDESGMPKERFSAEFPKEGPSILRIQQVVRGDSAAYFCASSPEELGGYTFGSGTRLTVV.

The genes are TRBV7-2 and TRBJ1-5; TRBD1 is a possible D gene (6 bases). This CDR3 has 14 amino acids. Germline CDR1 reads SGHTA; CDR2 reads FQGNSA. V shed 3 bases and J shed 3 bases, with 9 bases lying between them. The CDR3 protein is CASSLDSANQPQHF. CDR3 DNA: TGTGCCAGCAGCTTGGACAGTGCCAATCAGCCCCAGCATTTT.

In its sample, this clone was seen once. The rearrangement uses TRBV7-2 and TRBJ2-7; tentative D call: TRBD1 (5 bases). Looked up from germline, CDR1 is SGHTA and CDR2 is FQGNSA. CDR3 length equals 13 residues. V was pared by 5 bases and J by 6 bases, with 14 bases between. In DNA form, the CDR3 reads TGTGCCAGCAGCCGAGACCAAACAGGCGAGCAGTACTTC. As protein: CASSRDQTGEQYF.

The rearrangement uses TRBV9 and TRBJ1-3; 7 bases fit TRBD1. CDR1 and CDR2 from the germline V gene are SGDLS and YYNGEE. The CDR3 is made up of 15 amino acids. J was trimmed by 8 bases and V by 3 bases; bases with no gene match: 11. The CDR3 region is CASSAGQVRGDTIYF. The DNA of the CDR3 is TGTGCCAGCAGCGCTGGACAGGTCCGAGGTGACACCATATATTTT.

This chain uses TRBV7-8 with TRBJ2-7; 7 nucleotides agree with TRBD2. Per germline, CDR1 SGHVS and CDR2 FQNEAQ. The J segment lost 6 bases and the V segment lost 6 bases, leaving 8 bases of the junction unmatched. The CDR3 length is 13 residues. In DNA, the CDR3 is TGTGCCAGCAGACCGATGACTAGCTCCGAGCAGTACTTC. Translation gives CASRPMTSSEQYF.

This sequence joins TRBV30 and TRBJ1-3, with D uncertain. V was shortened by 4 bases and J by 7 bases, with 11 bases between the two germline ends. Germline values: CDR1 GTSNPN, CDR2 SVGIG (reference sequence). The CDR3 totals 12 residues. The CDR3, as DNA: TGTGCCTGGAATGGTGGGTGGAACACCATATATTTT. As protein: CAWNGGWNTIYF.

Note on this clone: Additional DNA sequences in this sample encode the identical CDR3. The chain recombines TRBV5-1 with TRBJ2-1, with D perhaps being TRBD1 or TRBD2 (5 bases each). V lost 0 bases and J 0 bases, leaving 7 bases between the germline ends. The CDR3 sequence is 15 residues long. Looked up from germline, CDR1 is SGHRS and CDR2 is YFSETQ. Written as DNA, the CDR3 is TGCGCCAGCAGCTTGGGGGGGAGCTCCTACAATGAGCAGTTCTTC. It is translated as CASSLGGSSYNEQFF.

The V and J genes are TRBV28 and TRBJ2-4, with D perhaps matching TRBD2 (5 bases). The CDR3 consists of 15 residues. Trimming removed 1 base at V and 2 bases at J, with 9 bases between. CDR1 and CDR2 (germline): MDHEN, SYDVKM. CDR3 sequence reads: CASSLYGNTKNIQYF. CDR3 DNA sequence: TGTGCCAGCAGTTTATACGGGAATACCAAAAACATTCAGTACTTC.

This chain joins TRBV7-8 and TRBJ1-4; D is unclear. The length of the CDR3 is 15 residues. Germline V gene lookup returns CDR1 SGHVS and CDR2 FQNEAQ. V was clipped by 2 bases and J by 13 bases, with 20 bases between them. Here the CDR3 reads CASSLKGPAASRLFF. The CDR3 DNA sequence: TGTGCCAGCAGCTTAAAGGGCCCGGCGGCCTCAAGACTGTTTTTT.

This clone was picked up a small number of times. The V call is TRBV29-1, the J call TRBJ1-1; D not certain. From germline, CDR1 is SQVTM and CDR2 ANQGSEA. V was trimmed by 2 bases and J by 2 bases, leaving 3 bases between them. The CDR3 contains 11 residues. The CDR3, as DNA: TGCAGCGTTGAATTTAACACTGAAGCTTTCTTT. Its translation: CSVEFNTEAFF.

This clone was detected a few times. CDR3 in amino acids: CASSAGTDYNEQFF. CDR3 bases: TGCGCCAGCAGTGCAGGGACGGATTACAATGAGCAGTTCTTC. The chain has TRBV10-1 and TRBJ2-1; the D gene could be TRBD1 or TRBD2 (5 bases each). Germline V CDR1 and CDR2: WNHNN, SYGVQD (reference sequence). Trimming pared 4 bases from V and 4 bases from J, leaving 11 bases between. This CDR3 comprises 14 residues.

The chain employs TRBV7-8 and TRBJ2-3; D is perhaps TRBD1 (5 bases). Germline CDR1 SGHVS, CDR2 FQNEAQ. CDR3 length equals 15 residues. V lost 1 base to trimming and J lost 1 base, with 9 bases between them. The chain's CDR3 is CASSLVQGRTDTQYF. The CDR3 coding sequence is TGTGCCAGCAGCTTAGTGCAGGGCCGCACAGATACGCAGTATTTT.